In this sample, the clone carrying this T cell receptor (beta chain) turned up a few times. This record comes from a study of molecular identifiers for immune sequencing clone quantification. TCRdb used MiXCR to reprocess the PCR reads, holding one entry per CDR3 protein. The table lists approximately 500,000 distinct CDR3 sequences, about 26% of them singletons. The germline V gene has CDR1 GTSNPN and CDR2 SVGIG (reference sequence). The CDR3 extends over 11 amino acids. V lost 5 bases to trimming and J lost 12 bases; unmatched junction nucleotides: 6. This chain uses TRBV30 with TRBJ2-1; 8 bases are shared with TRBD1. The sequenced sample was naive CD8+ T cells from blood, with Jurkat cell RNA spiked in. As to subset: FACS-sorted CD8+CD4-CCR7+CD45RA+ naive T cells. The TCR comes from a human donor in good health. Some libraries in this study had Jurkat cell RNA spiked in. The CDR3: CAWEKTGGQFF. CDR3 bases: TGTGCCTGGGAAAAAACAGGGGGGCAGTTCTTC.